This T cell receptor beta chain was sequenced in a study of blood T cells in healthy people across ages. Points from the study as a whole: TCR beta diversity per million T cells fell roughly linearly with age. Higher diversity, along with more naive CD4+ cells, distinguished long-lived donors from aged donors.

On this clonotype: Its antigen is unidentified.

The use of a sample-barcoded 5' primer and a J-beta primer mix characterized a second PCR of roughly 6 to 11 cycles. MiXCR, run by TCRdb on the 5' RACE reads, gives a single entry per CDR3 protein. Of roughly 1,700,000 distinct CDR3 sequences in the sample, 28% were seen once. The J segment lost 0 bases and the V segment lost 3 bases, leaving 7 bases of the junction unmatched. Germline V CDR1 and CDR2: LNHNV, YYDKDF (reference sequence). The CDR3 length is 16 residues. The rearrangement uses TRBV15 and TRBJ1-1, with 7 bases matching TRBD1. This TCR was sampled from a woman between 25 and 40 years old in good health. The sequencing input was blood. This CDR3 is CATSSTGANMNTEAFF. The CDR3 coding sequence is TGTGCCACCAGCAGCACAGGGGCCAATATGAACACTGAAGCTTTCTTT.